The clone carrying this T cell receptor (beta chain) has more than one count but fewer than ten. Its antigen is currently unknown. Donors were ostensibly healthy at sampling, although undocumented immune exposures were probable. This PCR relied on a set of 60 Vbeta primers and 13 Jbeta primers. Data came from immunoSEQ multiplex PCR; TCRdb stores just in-frame clones and leaves some out. Of over 150,000 clones in the sample, around 84% were seen once. This specimen belongs to a study of cytomegalovirus exposure and HLA in healthy donors. The V gene's germline CDR1 is MNHEY and CDR2 SVGAGI. CDR3 length equals 15 residues. Trimming cost V 0 bases and J 5 bases; bases outside gene matches: 4. Study-wide results and limits: A cluster of highly shared sequence variants was likely a sequencing artifact.

This receptor was taken from a boy younger than 10 in good health and CMV-seronegative. The sequenced material came from PBMCs. The rearrangement joins TRBV6-5 to TRBJ2-7, with 10 bases that match TRBD1. This chain's CDR3 is CASSYSTGGYNEQYV. In DNA form, the CDR3 reads TGTGCCAGCAGTTACTCGACAGGGGGCTATAACGAGCAGTACGTC.